This T cell receptor beta chain emerged from a study of tumor-infiltrating lymphocytes in localized non-small cell lung cancer. Study background: Resected tumor was paired with non-adjacent uninvolved lung from the same patient.

The repertoire was sequenced with immunoSEQ multiplex PCR; TCRdb's copy has only in-frame clones and lacks some. The sample records 13,000 to 15,000 clones, around two thirds being singletons. On this clone: The antigen is not known.

The CDR3 spans 18 residues. With V trimmed by 0 bases and J by 1 base, 5 bases remained unmatched. CDR1 is SNHLY and CDR2 is FYNNEI in the germline V gene. Study-wide points: Immunotypes IM1 and IM2 had similar TCR-derived T-cell fractions. TCR sequencing covered a subset of patients with enough tissue.

Input material: uninvolved lung tissue not adjacent to the tumor. This receptor was identified in a human donor with non-small cell lung cancer. The chain is built from TRBV2 and TRBJ2-4, with 11 bases fitting TRBD2. As DNA, the CDR3 is TGTGCCAGCAGTGAAGCCACTAGCGGGAGATTGGCCAAAAACATTCAGTACTTC. Amino acid sequence: CASSEATSGRLAKNIQYF.